Shown below are 19 T cell receptor beta chains from a single sample sequenced in a study of shared clonotypes between healthy human individuals. Measured with immunoSEQ multiplex PCR; TCRdb has only the in-frame clones, and not every one. The sample has about 1.5 million clones, more than 95% seen once. The material sequenced was naive CD4+ T cells sorted from blood. Specified subset: CD45RA+ positively selected. The receptors derive from a man aged 25 to 40 in good health.

The chain combines TRBV11-2 with TRBJ2-2; TRBD2 matches 8 bases. V lost 2 bases to trimming and J lost 6 bases; unmatched junction nucleotides: 2. CDR3 size: 14 residues. Germline CDR1 SGHAT, CDR2 FQNNGV. CDR3 coding DNA: TGTGCCAGCAGCTTAACTAGCGGCTCCGGGGAGCTGTTTTTT. This sequence encodes CASSLTSGSGELFF.

This chain joins TRBV5-8 and TRBJ1-5, with TRBD1 identical over 9 bases. CDR1 is SGHTS, CDR2 YDEGEE, per germline. V was clipped by 4 bases and J by 7 bases; unmatched bases: 9. The CDR3 has 15 residues. The CDR3 here is CASSPGTGWGQPQHF. The CDR3 bases are TGTGCCAGCAGCCCAGGGACAGGGTGGGGACAGCCCCAGCATTTT.

V usage is TRBV6-1 and J usage is TRBJ2-7; D is perhaps TRBD1 or TRBD2 (5 bases each). Germline V gives CDR1 MNHNS, CDR2 SASEGT. V lost 6 bases and J 1 base, leaving 16 bases between the germline ends. The CDR3 loop spans 15 amino acids. DNA of the CDR3: TGTGCCAGCAGAGTAGGGGAGTACCCATCCTACGAGCAGTACTTC. It yields the protein CASRVGEYPSYEQYF.

The V and J genes are TRBV5-1 and TRBJ1-4, with 7 bases fitting TRBD1. Germline CDR1 reads SGHRS; CDR2 reads YFSETQ. V lost 7 bases to trimming and J lost 4 bases; unmatched junction nucleotides: 4. This CDR3 is built from 13 residues. CDR3 region: CASRQGINEKLFF. CDR3 coding DNA: TGCGCCAGCCGACAGGGAATTAATGAAAAACTGTTTTTT.

The chain couples TRBV7-2 to TRBJ2-1; TRBD2 agrees at 8 bases. Losses at the gene ends were 4 bases for V and 3 bases for J; bases not matched to a gene: 5. The germline V gene encodes CDR1 SGHTA and CDR2 FQGNSA. This CDR3 comprises 15 residues. The chain's CDR3 is CASSSRAGVYNEQFF. The CDR3 DNA sequence: TGTGCCAGCAGCTCCAGAGCGGGAGTCTACAATGAGCAGTTCTTC.

Comment on this clone: Additional DNA sequences in this sample encode the identical CDR3. The chain links TRBV9 to TRBJ2-5, with D uncertain. V lost 0 bases, J lost 7 bases, and 13 bases lay in between. The CDR3 is made up of 14 amino acids. From germline, CDR1 is SGDLS and CDR2 YYNGEE. CDR3 sequence (DNA): TGTGCCAGCAGCGTAGGGGCAGCGTCGGTGACCCAGTACTTC. It codes for CASSVGAASVTQYF.

This sequence joins TRBV5-4 and TRBJ2-7; the D gene could be TRBD1 or TRBD2 (5 bases each). The CDR3 length is 15 residues. The germline V gene has CDR1 SGHNT and CDR2 YYREEE (reference sequence). Trimming shortened V by 4 bases and J by 6 bases, and 20 bases separated the two germline ends. CDR3 sequence: CASSHPGTKPAEQYF. The CDR3 DNA sequence: TGTGCCAGCAGCCACCCCGGGACCAAACCCGCCGAGCAGTACTTC.

The chain employs TRBV6-1 and TRBJ2-5; 10 positions agree with TRBD1. The CDR3 covers 14 residues. Trimming at V came to 6 bases and at J to 4 bases, leaving 5 bases not matched to a gene. Per the germline V gene, CDR1 is MNHNS and CDR2 is SASEGT. In nucleotides, the CDR3 is TGTGCCAGCAGAGCTTGGGACAGGGGAGAGACCCAGTACTTC. This translates into CASRAWDRGETQYF.

This clone has just a few counts. J is TRBJ2-7 and V is TRBV7-8; 10 bases fit TRBD1. With 5 bases clipped from V and 5 bases from J, the junction kept 6 bases outside the gene matches. CDR3 length equals 14 residues. From germline, CDR1 is SGHVS and CDR2 FQNEAQ. DNA of the CDR3: TGTGCCAGCAGCCTTCGACAGGGGGCCCACGAGCAGTACTTC. It specifies CASSLRQGAHEQYF.

V is TRBV7-9 and J is TRBJ2-7, with 9 bases matching TRBD2. This CDR3 comprises 15 residues. Unmatched junction bases numbered 9, after V lost 2 bases and J lost 7 bases. Germline values: CDR1 SEHNR, CDR2 FQNEAQ (reference sequence). The CDR3, as DNA: TGTGCCAGCAGCTTAAGTCTAGCGGGGAGCAATGAGCAGTACTTC. It codes for CASSLSLAGSNEQYF.

The gene calls are TRBV4-3 and TRBJ1-2; D gene ambiguous. The V end lost 4 bases, the J end lost 1 base, and 10 bases lay between the germline ends. The CDR3 is 14 amino acids. Per the germline V gene, CDR1 is LGHNA and CDR2 is YSLEER. The CDR3 is CASSPPGVNYGYTF. CDR3 nucleotide sequence: TGCGCCAGCAGCCCACCCGGGGTTAACTATGGCTACACCTTC.

The chain combines TRBV27 with TRBJ2-7; TRBD2 aligns across 9 bases. Germline values: CDR1 MNHEY, CDR2 SMNVEV (reference sequence). CDR3 size: 16 residues. V lost 4 bases and J lost 3; bases outside the gene matches: 10. The CDR3 is CASSSPGSGSLYEQYF. The CDR3 DNA reads TGTGCCAGCAGTTCCCCGGGTAGCGGGAGTCTCTACGAGCAGTACTTC.

This clone was seen a single time. The chain combines TRBV2 with TRBJ1-2; TRBD1 matches 9 bases. Losses at the gene ends were 4 bases for V and 5 bases for J; bases not matched to a gene: 8. Germline loops: CDR1 SNHLY, CDR2 FYNNEI. CDR3 length: 15 amino acids. The CDR3 spells CASSVGQGSGYGYTF. For the CDR3, the DNA is TGTGCCAGCAGTGTCGGACAGGGGAGTGGTTATGGCTACACCTTC.

The V gene is TRBV2, the J gene TRBJ2-2; unclear D gene. This CDR3 is built from 13 residues. The V and J ends lost 3 bases and 5 bases respectively, with 7 bases between them. Germline-derived CDR1 and CDR2 are SNHLY and FYNNEI. CDR3 loop: CASSDASTGELFF. CDR3 in DNA: TGTGCCAGCAGTGACGCTTCTACCGGGGAGCTGTTTTTT.

With respect to this clone: A junction end diverges from the germline sequence, so it may reflect a read error. The gene calls are TRBV7-8 and TRBJ2-7; no definite D call. The germline V gene encodes CDR1 SGHVS and CDR2 FQNEAQ. This CDR3 has 13 residues. CDR3 protein: CASSLFDRAHFAF. The CDR3 bases are TGTGCCAGCAGCTTATTTGACCGGGCCCACTTCGCCTTC.

This clone was picked up one time. The chain recombines TRBV5-4 with TRBJ2-3; 9 nucleotides line up with TRBD2. With 3 bases clipped from V and 1 base from J, the junction kept 3 bases outside the gene matches. This CDR3 spans 15 amino acids. In germline, CDR1 is SGHNT, CDR2 YYREEE (reference sequence). CDR3 loop: CASSSKREGTDTQYF. The CDR3 DNA reads as TGTGCCAGCAGCTCAAAGCGGGAGGGCACAGATACGCAGTATTTT.

V usage is TRBV2 and J usage is TRBJ1-1, with D uncertain. Trimming removed 4 bases at V and 3 bases at J, with 12 bases between. CDR1 is SNHLY and CDR2 is FYNNEI in the germline V gene. The CDR3 loop spans 14 amino acids. The chain's CDR3 is CASSADNFDTEAFF. DNA of the CDR3: TGTGCCAGCAGTGCTGACAATTTCGACACTGAAGCTTTCTTT. Full variable domain (outside the CDR3, taken from reference TRBV2 and TRBJ1-1): EPEVTQTPSHQVTQMGQEVILRCVPISNHLYFYWYRQILGQKVEFLVSFYNNEISEKSEIFDDQFSVERPDGSNFTLKIRSTKLEDSAMYFCASSADNFDTEAFFGQGTRLTVV.

A note on this clone: The sample has other DNA sequences that encode this CDR3 too. The J gene is TRBJ2-3, the V gene TRBV5-1; no clear D. The CDR3 contains 12 residues. Germline V gene data show CDR1 as SGHRS and CDR2 as YFSETQ. V was shortened by 1 base and J by 2 bases, with 2 bases between the two germline ends. DNA for the CDR3: TGCGCCAGCAGCTTGAACACAGATACGCAGTATTTT. It yields the protein CASSLNTDTQYF.

Concerning this clone itself: Other DNA sequences within the sample encode an identical CDR3. This chain connects TRBV18 to TRBJ1-1; no firm D call. Germline CDR1 KGHSH, CDR2 LQKENI. The CDR3 consists of 13 residues. Between the trimmed V and J ends, which lost 0 bases and 5 bases, there was a span of 7 bases. This CDR3 is CASSPPGNTEAFF. The CDR3 region has the DNA TGTGCCAGCTCACCACCAGGGAATACTGAAGCTTTCTTT.